This is a list of T cell receptor beta chains from one sample in a study of CD4 T cells in relation to SARS-CoV-2 and coronaviruses. Data came from immunoSEQ multiplex PCR; TCRdb stores just in-frame clones and leaves some out. In the table there are some 21,000 clones, over 65% of which are singletons. No antigen is known for these receptors. Sequencing was carried out using CD4+ T cells from PBMCs, cultured in vitro. These receptors all stem from a human donor in good health. Each CDR3 is given with its conserved first and last residue. Each record gives: D gene, clone size, V gene, J gene, CDR3 DNA, CDR3 protein. A D gene is named only where the DNA matches it firmly. The size field is filled for only some rows; it gives once, few, many or a size class.

.,.,TRBV5-1,TRBJ2-2,TGCGCCAGCAGCCCTCGCGAGCGGAAGAACACCGGGGAGCTGTTTTTT,CASSPRERKNTGELFF
.,.,TRBV5-1,TRBJ2-2,TGCGCCAGCAGCTTGGGTGGACTTTACACCGGGGAGCTGTTTTTT,CASSLGGLYTGELFF
TRBD2,.,TRBV30,TRBJ2-5,TGTGCCTGGAGCCGGAGCATCGCGGGAGGGGCAGAGACCCAGTACTTC,CAWSRSIAGGAETQYF
TRBD2,.,TRBV11-2,TRBJ2-7,TGTGCCAGCAGCTTACGCGGGGGGACGGGGTACGAGCAGTACTTC,CASSLRGGTGYEQYF
.,.,TRBV5-1,TRBJ2-5,TGCGCCAGCAGCTTGGATACGGTCCAAGAGACCCAGTACTTC,CASSLDTVQETQYF
.,once,TRBV3-1/TRBV3-2,TRBJ2-7,TGTGCCAGCAGCCAAATCCGCGGTGGCGAGCAGTACTTC,CASSQIRGGEQYF
.,.,TRBV5-4,TRBJ1-6,TGTGCCAGCAGCATCTCAGCTTCACCCCTCCACTTT,CASSISASPLHF
.,once,TRBV10-1,TRBJ2-1,TGCGCCACACTCCAGGATAGCTACAATGAGCAGTTCTTC,CATLQDSYNEQFF
.,.,TRBV7-8,TRBJ2-7,TGTGCCAGCAGCTACGGTCCAGCCTACGAGCAGTACTTC,CASSYGPAYEQYF
.,few,TRBV3-1/TRBV3-2,TRBJ1-2,TGTGCCAGCAGCGCTGATACAGGGTTTCATGGCTACACCTTC,CASSADTGFHGYTF
TRBD1,.,TRBV5-1,TRBJ2-5,TGCGCCAGCAGCTTTACAGGGGGAGGTGAGACCCAGTACTTC,CASSFTGGGETQYF
TRBD1,.,TRBV25-1,TRBJ1-5,TGTGCCAGCAGTGGGGAGGACAGGGCCTATAGCAATCAGCCCCAGCATTTT,CASSGEDRAYSNQPQHF
.,.,TRBV7-9,TRBJ1-1,TGTGCCAGCAGCGTAGGACTATCCTCGTCAACTGAAGCTTTCTTT,CASSVGLSSSTEAFF
.,once,TRBV5-1,TRBJ2-1,TGCGCCAGCAGCTTGGCACTATCGAATGAGCAGTTCTTC,CASSLALSNEQFF
.,.,TRBV7-3,TRBJ2-3,TGTGCCAGCAGCTTAATTCCGAGACCAAGCACAGATACGCAGTATTTT,CASSLIPRPSTDTQYF
.,.,TRBV2,TRBJ2-7,TGTGCCAGCAGTGCGGTTGGACTGAATTCCTACGAGCAGTACTTC,CASSAVGLNSYEQYF
.,few,TRBV3-1/TRBV3-2,TRBJ2-3,TGTGCCAGCAGCCTCAGAGGGGCGGGATCGGGGGATACGCAGTATTTT,CASSLRGAGSGDTQYF
.,.,TRBV6-5,TRBJ1-3,TGTGCCAGCAGGACAGGCGACTCTGGAAACACCATATATTTT,CASRTGDSGNTIYF
.,once,TRBV5-1,TRBJ2-7,TGCGCCAGCAGCTTGGAGGGATCCCCCTCCTACGAGCAGTACTTC,CASSLEGSPSYEQYF
TRBD2,.,TRBV5-1,TRBJ2-5,TGCGCCAGCAGCTTTCAAGGGCTAGCGGGACAAGAGACCCAGTACTTC,CASSFQGLAGQETQYF
.,.,TRBV3-1/TRBV3-2,TRBJ2-7,TGTGCCAGCAGCCCCGTACGGACTACCAGCTCCTACGAGCAGTACTTC,CASSPVRTTSSYEQYF
.,few,TRBV6-2/TRBV6-3,TRBJ2-7,TGTGCCAGCAGTTCAGAAGTCGGCCCCTACGAGCAGTACTTC,CASSSEVGPYEQYF
.,few,TRBV28,TRBJ1-2,TGTGCCAGCGGCTGGGGAGGGCGGGGTGGCTACACCTTC,CASGWGGRGGYTF
.,.,TRBV2,TRBJ1-2,TGTGCCAGCGGCAGGGAAGAGGATTATGGCTACACCTTC,CASGREEDYGYTF
TRBD1,.,TRBV19,TRBJ2-1,TGTGCCAGTAGTTCGAGGGCGGGACAGGGGTTCGGAAGGTCCTACAATGAGCAGTTCTTC,CASSSRAGQGFGRSYNEQFF
TRBD2,.,TRBV6-5,TRBJ2-1,TGTGCCAGCAGCGGGACTAGCGGTTACAATGAGCAGTTCTTC,CASSGTSGYNEQFF
TRBD1,.,TRBV29-1,TRBJ1-4,TGCAGCGTTCTGCCGGGACAGTCTAATGAAAAACTGTTTTTT,CSVLPGQSNEKLFF
.,.,TRBV28,TRBJ1-1,TGTGCCAGCAGTTCATACGACACCCGAAACACTGAAGCTTTCTTT,CASSSYDTRNTEAFF
TRBD2,once,TRBV9,TRBJ2-7,TGTGCCAGCAGCGGAGACGGACTAGCGGGACGCGGCTCCTACGAGCAGTACTTC,CASSGDGLAGRGSYEQYF
.,.,TRBV18,TRBJ2-5,TGTGCCAGCTCACCACCAGGCAGCCTACAAGAGACCCAGTACTTC,CASSPPGSLQETQYF
TRBD2,.,TRBV4-2,TRBJ2-7,TGTGCCAGCAGCCCAGGACTAGCGGGCTCGTCCTACGAGCAGTACTTC,CASSPGLAGSSYEQYF
TRBD1,.,TRBV19,TRBJ1-5,TGTGCCAGTACTACCCTGGACAGGGGTAATCAGCCCCAGCATTTT,CASTTLDRGNQPQHF
TRBD1,.,TRBV19,TRBJ2-3,TGTGCCAGTAGAAGGGCGACAGGGGTCGCAGATACGCAGTATTTT,CASRRATGVADTQYF
.,few,TRBV29-1,TRBJ1-1,TGCAGCGCCACCCCAGGGCTACTAAGCGAAGCTTTCTTT,CSATPGLLSEAFF
TRBD1,.,TRBV20-1,TRBJ2-7,TGCAGTGCTAGTCCCGGGACAGTAAGCTCCTACGAGCAGTACTTC,CSASPGTVSSYEQYF
TRBD2,.,TRBV18,TRBJ2-3,TGTGCCAGCTCACCAAGGACTAGCGGGACCACAGATACGCAGTATTTT,CASSPRTSGTTDTQYF
.,.,TRBV9,TRBJ2-7,TGTGCCAGCAGCGTAGGTAAATCGTCCTCCTACGAGCAGTACTTC,CASSVGKSSSYEQYF
.,once,TRBV2,TRBJ2-1,TGTGCCAGCAGTGGTAGGACGAACAATGAGCAGTTCTTC,CASSGRTNNEQFF
TRBD2,.,TRBV6-1,TRBJ2-7,TGTGCCAGCAGTGAAGTGTCTAGCGGGACCTACGAGCAGTACTTC,CASSEVSSGTYEQYF